These 12 T cell receptor beta chains were sequenced from one sample in a study of blood T cells in healthy people across ages. A second PCR, run for roughly 6 to 11 cycles, used a sample-barcoded 5' primer plus a J-beta primer mix. TCRdb independently ran MiXCR on the 5' RACE reads; one entry per CDR3 protein. The profile covers 650,000 or so distinct CDR3 sequences, with about 50% appearing a single time and 13% taken by the ten largest. The specimen was blood. These receptors were obtained from an elderly woman in good health.

This clonotype occurred a few times. The chain uses TRBV6-6 and TRBJ2-5; TRBD1 matches at 8 bases. The CDR3 totals 14 residues. The V gene's germline CDR1 is MNHNY and CDR2 SVGAGI (reference sequence). The V segment lost 8 bases and the J segment 1 base; nucleotides outside the gene matches: 6. Written as DNA, the CDR3 is TGTGCCAGCGGCCTACAGGGGGTCCAAGAGACCCAGTACTTC. Translating gives CASGLQGVQETQYF.

This chain links TRBV4-3 with TRBJ2-2; no definite D call. The CDR3 consists of 14 residues. Germline V gives CDR1 LGHNA, CDR2 YSLEER. Trimming took off 0 bases at V and 12 bases at J, with 14 bases between the two ends. This chain's CDR3 is CASSQDEIRRQLFF. CDR3 DNA sequence: TGCGCCAGCAGCCAAGACGAGATCCGGCGGCAGCTGTTTTTT.

CDR3 sequence reads: CASTSGRAYTF. The CDR3 DNA reads TGTGCCAGCACCTCAGGGAGGGCCTACACCTTC. The chain employs TRBV3-1 and TRBJ1-2, with D perhaps TRBD1 (5 bases). Germline V gene sequence: CDR1 LGHDT, CDR2 YNNKEL (reference sequence). Trimming pared 7 bases from V and 10 bases from J, leaving 13 bases between. The CDR3 spans 11 residues.

This chain uses TRBV27 with TRBJ2-4; the match to TRBD2 covers 11 bases. TRBJ2-7 matches the DNA end more closely, so the J call is doubtful. Germline CDR1 MNHEY, CDR2 SMNVEV (reference sequence). The CDR3 length is 15 residues. CDR3 protein: CASSLYSGRDNEQYF. CDR3 DNA: TGTGCCAGCAGTTTGTATAGCGGGAGGGACAACGAGCAGTACTTC.

This sequence joins TRBV11-2 and TRBJ2-7; 9 bases match TRBD1. Germline lookup yields CDR1 SGHAT and CDR2 FQNNGV. Losses at the gene ends were 0 bases for V and 1 base for J; bases not matched to a gene: 7. This CDR3 has 17 amino acids. This CDR3 reads CASSLDRGTGWSYEQYF. CDR3 nucleotide sequence: TGTGCCAGCAGCTTAGATCGTGGGACAGGGTGGTCCTACGAGCAGTACTTC.

This clonotype was found a few times. The rearrangement links TRBV28 to TRBJ2-1; perhaps TRBD1 as D (6 bases). Germline V gene data show CDR1 as MDHEN and CDR2 as SYDVKM. V was shortened by 4 bases and J by 5 bases, with 12 bases between the two germline ends. There are 14 residues in the CDR3. CDR3 in amino acids: CASSSGTLNNEQFF. CDR3 bases: TGTGCCAGCAGTTCCGGGACACTGAACAATGAGCAGTTCTTC.

A remark on this clonotype: Given the absence of the conserved phenylalanine or tryptophan at the CDR3 end, a read error is likely. The J gene is TRBJ1-5, the V gene TRBV6-2 or TRBV6-3, with D possibly being TRBD1 (6 bases). The CDR3 loop spans 15 amino acids. Germline V gene data show CDR1 as MNHEY and CDR2 as SVGEGT. V was trimmed by 6 bases and J by 3 bases, leaving 15 bases between them. Here the CDR3 DNA reads TGTGCCAGCAGCTCTTGGACAGCCTTCAATCAGCCCCAGCATTTG. As protein: CASSSWTAFNQPQHL.

CDR3 sequence (DNA): TGCAGCGTTGAGCAGGGCTACTCCCCTGAAGCTTTCTTT. It codes for CSVEQGYSPEAFF. V and J are TRBV29-1 and TRBJ1-1; tentative D call: TRBD1 (5 bases). Germline CDR1 reads SQVTM; CDR2 reads ANQGSEA. V lost 3 bases and J lost 6, with 14 bases in between. The CDR3 totals 13 residues.

To note about this clonotype: Being one base from a much bigger clone, this may be a read error. The chain joins TRBV24-1 to TRBJ2-1; D is unresolved. Germline loops: CDR1 KGHDR, CDR2 SFDVKD. The CDR3 runs to 12 residues. This chain's CDR3 is CATALSYTEQFF. Here the CDR3 DNA reads TGTGCCACCGCGCTCTCCTACACTGAGCAGTTCTTC.

The V and J genes are TRBV28 and TRBJ2-2; 8 bases match TRBD1. Unmatched junction bases numbered 10, after V lost 4 bases and J lost 9 bases. The CDR3 consists of 15 residues. CDR1 and CDR2 (germline): MDHEN, SYDVKM. Here the CDR3 reads CASSSGQGRGRELFF. Here the CDR3 DNA reads TGTGCCAGCAGTTCTGGACAGGGACGAGGGAGGGAGCTGTTTTTT.

The chain couples TRBV6-5 to TRBJ1-5, with a possible D match to TRBD1 (5 bases). V shed 2 bases and J shed 4 bases, with 9 bases lying between them. The germline V gene has CDR1 MNHEY and CDR2 SVGAGI. The CDR3 consists of 14 residues. CDR3 bases: TGTGCCAGCAGTTACGGGGCTACTAATCAGCCCCAGCATTTT. Its protein product is CASSYGATNQPQHF.

This clonotype was counted a single time. V usage is TRBV6-6 and J usage is TRBJ2-7; D perhaps matches TRBD1 (6 bases). The CDR3 runs 15 residues. The ends were cut back, 0 bases at V and 1 base at J, with 10 bases in the middle. The germline V gene has CDR1 MNHNY and CDR2 SVGAGI (reference sequence). The CDR3, as DNA: TGTGCCAGCAGTTACTCGAATGACAGGTCCTACGAGCAGTACTTC. As protein: CASSYSNDRSYEQYF.